This entry lists 27 T cell receptor beta chains sequenced from one sample in a study of OX40 agonist ivuxolimab in advanced cancers. Here immunoSEQ multiplex PCR was the method, and the copy in TCRdb shows in-frame clones only, minus some. The sample has about 79,000 clones, about 94% seen once. The sample was CD4+ or CD8+ T cells sorted from blood, taken in a trial of the OX40 agonist ivuxolimab. All receptors derive from an adult with an advanced solid tumor such as melanoma, head and neck, liver or kidney cancer.

Here the CDR3 DNA reads TGTGCCAGCAGCTTTCGGACGGGGGCCTCAACAGATACGCAGTATTTT. Protein sequence: CASSFRTGASTDTQYF. V gene TRBV7-9 combines with J gene TRBJ2-3, with D possibly being TRBD1 or TRBD2 (6 bases each). Germline CDR1 SEHNR, CDR2 FQNEAQ (reference sequence). V shed 3 bases and J shed 3 bases, with 16 bases lying between them. The CDR3 loop spans 16 amino acids.

The V and J genes are TRBV9 and TRBJ1-1; possible D gene TRBD1, 5 bases. Trimming stripped 3 bases from V and 1 base from J, with 22 bases between. The length of the CDR3 is 18 residues. Germline loops: CDR1 SGDLS, CDR2 YYNGEE. CDR3 residues: CASSEGTARSLPNTEAFF. In nucleotides, the CDR3 is TGTGCCAGCAGCGAAGGGACGGCACGCTCCCTTCCGAACACTGAAGCTTTCTTT.

The V and J genes are TRBV4-3 and TRBJ2-3, with 7 bases identical to TRBD1. CDR3 length equals 16 residues. Germline assignment: CDR1 LGHNA and CDR2 YSLEER. J gave up 2 bases and V 0 bases, and 5 bases lay outside the gene matches. CDR3 sequence reads: CASSQDQGGLTDTQYF. As DNA, the CDR3 is TGCGCCAGCAGCCAAGATCAAGGGGGCCTCACAGATACGCAGTATTTT.

In its sample, this clone was seen a few times. This chain uses TRBV7-9 with TRBJ2-7; no firm D call. The V end lost 3 bases, the J end lost 0 bases, and 6 bases lay between the germline ends. This CDR3 contains 13 residues. Germline CDR1 and CDR2: SEHNR and FQNEAQ (reference sequence). CDR3 DNA sequence: TGTGCCAGCAGCTTGGGTCCCTCCTACGAGCAGTACTTC. Amino acid sequence: CASSLGPSYEQYF.

V gene TRBV5-1 combines with J gene TRBJ2-5, with 14 positions matching TRBD2. Germline values: CDR1 SGHRS, CDR2 YFSETQ. This CDR3 is built from 17 residues. Trimming removed 4 bases from V and 1 base from J; junction bases left unmatched: 6. CDR3 sequence: CASSPDGLAGGQETQYF. Written as DNA, the CDR3 is TGCGCCAGCAGCCCGGACGGACTAGCGGGGGGCCAAGAGACCCAGTACTTC.

This chain links TRBV19 with TRBJ1-1, with a weak D call TRBD1 (5 bases). Germline values: CDR1 LNHDA, CDR2 SQIVND (reference sequence). V was cut by 8 bases and J by 5 bases, with 12 bases left in between. The CDR3 has 12 amino acids. The CDR3 spells CASANGGTEAFF. The CDR3, as DNA: TGTGCCAGTGCGAATGGGGGAACTGAAGCTTTCTTT.

The V gene is TRBV27, the J gene TRBJ2-7; 10 bases are a match to TRBD2. Trimming took 5 bases from V and 0 from J; bases not matched to a gene: 7. Per the germline V gene, CDR1 is MNHEY and CDR2 is SMNVEV (reference sequence). The CDR3 sequence is 16 residues long. The CDR3 bases are TGTGCCAGCAGTGGACTAGCGGAGTTATTCTCCTACGAGCAGTACTTC. It yields the protein CASSGLAELFSYEQYF.

The chain is built from TRBV27 and TRBJ1-6; D not certain. The CDR3 is made up of 16 amino acids. V was shortened by 6 bases and J by 7 bases, with 19 bases between the two germline ends. CDR1 is MNHEY, CDR2 SMNVEV, per germline (reference sequence). DNA of the CDR3: TGTGCCAGCAGCCCCCTCATTTCGTGGGGAAATTCACCCCTCCACTTT. It codes for CASSPLISWGNSPLHF.

The V and J genes are TRBV13 and TRBJ2-7; 8 bases agree with TRBD2. The CDR3 contains 15 residues. Trimming removed 2 bases from V and 3 bases from J; junction bases left unmatched: 6. The germline CDR1 and CDR2 sequences are PRHDT and FYEKMQ (reference sequence). CDR3 sequence (DNA): TGTGCCAGCAGCTTATCCGGGACTAGGGACTACGAGCAGTACTTC. This gives the protein CASSLSGTRDYEQYF. Together with reference TRBV13 and TRBJ2-7, the CDR3 gives the full variable domain: AAGVIQSPRHLIKEKRETATLKCYPIPRHDTVYWYQQGPGQDPQFLISFYEKMQSDKGSIPDRFSAQQFSDYHSELNMSSLELGDSALYFCASSLSGTRDYEQYFGPGTRLTVT.

This rearrangement joins TRBV18 to TRBJ1-1; 8 bases are a match to TRBD1. The V gene's germline CDR1 is KGHSH and CDR2 LQKENI. V trimming: 3 bases; J trimming: 0 bases; junction bases outside the gene matches: 9. The CDR3 consists of 17 residues. DNA of the CDR3: TGTGCCAGCTCACCGTCCGGCAGGGGGCAAATGAACACTGAAGCTTTCTTT. This translates into CASSPSGRGQMNTEAFF.

Concerning this clone: Other DNA sequences of this sample code for an identical CDR3. CDR3 sequence reads: CASSLTENTEAFF. CDR3 DNA sequence: TGTGCCAGCAGTTTGACAGAGAACACTGAAGCTTTCTTT. The gene calls are TRBV27 and TRBJ1-1; D is perhaps TRBD1 (5 bases). The CDR3 extends over 13 amino acids. CDR1 is MNHEY, CDR2 SMNVEV, per germline (reference sequence). V lost 3 bases and J lost 1, with 6 bases in between.

The chain has TRBV10-2 and TRBJ2-2; either TRBD1 or TRBD2 may supply D (5 bases each). The germline CDR1 and CDR2 sequences are WSHSY and SAAADI. CDR3 size: 15 residues. V lost 3 bases and J lost 5, with 13 bases in between. In DNA form, the CDR3 reads TGCGCCAGCAGTGAATCGGGGCCTTGGACCGGGGAGCTGTTTTTT. This codes for CASSESGPWTGELFF.

The chain couples TRBV5-4 to TRBJ1-1; D ambiguous. The V gene lost 0 bases and the J gene lost 4 bases, with 7 bases spanning the gap. CDR1 is SGHNT, CDR2 YYREEE, per germline (reference sequence). CDR3 length equals 13 residues. This CDR3 is CASSLGGTTEAFF. The DNA of the CDR3 is TGTGCCAGCAGCTTGGGGGGTACCACTGAAGCTTTCTTT.

This chain joins TRBV7-2 and TRBJ2-7; TRBD2 matches at 7 bases. V shed 1 base and J 1 base; nucleotides not matched to a gene: 10. There are 17 residues in the CDR3. Germline CDR1 reads SGHTA; CDR2 reads FQGNSA. The CDR3 loop reads CASSLVPWLAASYEQYF. The CDR3 region has the DNA TGTGCCAGCAGCTTAGTTCCATGGCTAGCGGCTTCCTACGAGCAGTACTTC. The full variable domain, in which reference TRBV7-2 and TRBJ2-7 provide the parts outside the CDR3, is GAGVSQSPSNKVTEKGKDVELRCDPISGHTALYWYRQSLGQGLEFLIYFQGNSAPDKSGLPSDRFSAERTGGSVSTLTIQRTQQEDSAVYLCASSLVPWLAASYEQYFGPGTRLTVT.

The chain links TRBV4-3 to TRBJ2-1, with no clear D. CDR3 length equals 13 residues. Germline lookup yields CDR1 LGHNA and CDR2 YSLEER. The ends were cut back, 1 base at V and 8 bases at J, with 9 bases in the middle. CDR3 region: CASSQVGVDEQFF. In nucleotides, the CDR3 is TGCGCCAGCAGCCAAGTCGGAGTAGATGAGCAGTTCTTC.

The V call is TRBV7-2, the J call TRBJ2-7, with TRBD2 matching 9 bases. The CDR3 is 15 amino acids. Germline V gene data show CDR1 as SGHTA and CDR2 as FQGNSA. V was pared by 0 bases and J by 2 bases, with 2 bases of the junction left unmatched. CDR3 protein: CASSLASSGAYEQYF. The DNA of the CDR3 is TGTGCCAGCAGCTTAGCGTCTAGCGGGGCCTACGAGCAGTACTTC.

V usage is TRBV19 and J usage is TRBJ1-2, with D perhaps matching TRBD1 (6 bases). There are 16 residues in the CDR3. V was clipped by 0 bases and J by 8 bases, with 19 bases between them. Per germline, CDR1 LNHDA and CDR2 SQIVND (reference sequence). The CDR3 reads CASSIEIQGGVTGYTF. CDR3 DNA sequence: TGTGCCAGTAGTATAGAGATACAGGGTGGAGTGACGGGCTACACCTTC.

The chain links TRBV19 to TRBJ2-7; D possibly matches TRBD1 or TRBD2 (5 bases each). Germline-derived CDR1 and CDR2 are LNHDA and SQIVND (reference sequence). The CDR3 covers 14 residues. The V end was cut by 7 bases, the J end by 6 bases, with 19 bases between. The CDR3 reads CASNPRDGISEQYF. The CDR3 region has the DNA TGTGCCAGTAATCCCCGGGACGGAATAAGCGAGCAGTACTTC. Supplemented by reference TRBV19 and TRBJ2-7, the full variable domain reads DGGITQSPKYLFRKEGQNVTLSCEQNLNHDAMYWYRQDPGQGLRLIYYSQIVNDFQKGDIAEGYSVSREKKESFPLTVTSAQKNPTAFYLCASNPRDGISEQYFGPGTRLTVT.

The CDR3 DNA is TGCGCCAGCAGCTTGATCCAGGGGGCCTACGAGCAGTACTTC. It yields the protein CASSLIQGAYEQYF. The chain uses TRBV5-1 and TRBJ2-7; 7 bases line up with TRBD1. From germline, CDR1 is SGHRS and CDR2 YFSETQ. V was clipped by 1 base and J by 2 bases; unmatched bases: 3. CDR3 size: 14 residues. The entire variable domain, with the rest obtained from reference TRBV5-1 and TRBJ2-7, is as follows: KAGVTQTPRYLIKTRGQQVTLSCSPISGHRSVSWYQQTPGQGLQFLFEYFSETQRNKGNFPGRFSGRQFSNSRSEMNVSTLELGDSALYLCASSLIQGAYEQYFGPGTRLTVT.

The gene calls are TRBV4-3 and TRBJ2-3, with D unresolved. Germline CDR1 LGHNA, CDR2 YSLEER. CDR3 size: 14 residues. V lost 3 bases and J lost 2, with 9 bases in between. The CDR3 region has the DNA TGCGCCAGCAGCCAGCGGACGCTCACAGATACGCAGTATTTT. It translates to CASSQRTLTDTQYF.

The chain recombines TRBV28 with TRBJ2-3, with 12 positions matching TRBD2. Germline V gene sequence: CDR1 MDHEN, CDR2 SYDVKM. The CDR3 has 15 residues. With V trimmed by 5 bases and J by 6 bases, 6 bases remained unmatched. In DNA, the CDR3 is TGTGCCAGCAGTGAGGGACTAGCGGGTGAGGATACGCAGTATTTT. This encodes CASSEGLAGEDTQYF. Complete variable domain (other parts from reference TRBV28 and TRBJ2-3): DVKVTQSSRYLVKRTGEKVFLECVQDMDHENMFWYRQDPGLGLRLIYFSYDVKMKEKGDIPEGYSVSREKKERFSLILESASTNQTSMYLCASSEGLAGEDTQYFGPGTRLTVL.

This clone was detected only once. The gene calls are TRBV30 and TRBJ2-7, with 7 nucleotides matching TRBD1. CDR3 length: 12 residues. The V segment lost 3 bases and the J segment 6 bases; nucleotides outside the gene matches: 5. Germline CDR1 and CDR2: GTSNPN and SVGIG (reference sequence). Here the CDR3 DNA reads TGTGCCTGGAGCCCCGGGACAGCCGAGCAGTACTTC. Amino acid sequence: CAWSPGTAEQYF.

The chain has TRBV18 and TRBJ1-1; a weak D match, TRBD1 (5 bases). CDR3 length: 14 amino acids. V was shortened by 3 bases and J by 6 bases, with 14 bases between the two germline ends. Germline CDR1 KGHSH, CDR2 LQKENI. CDR3 region: CASSPPAGWPEAFF. DNA for the CDR3: TGTGCCAGCTCACCTCCAGCAGGGTGGCCTGAAGCTTTCTTT.

The rearrangement uses TRBV19 and TRBJ1-2, with unresolved D. V dropped 5 bases and J dropped 0 bases, with 10 bases sitting between them. CDR1 is LNHDA, CDR2 SQIVND, per germline (reference sequence). CDR3 length: 14 amino acids. DNA of the CDR3: TGTGCCAGTAGTTCTCTAGGAGCTAACTATGGCTACACCTTC. Its protein is CASSSLGANYGYTF.

The J gene is TRBJ2-4, the V gene TRBV13; the D gene is possibly TRBD2 (6 bases). In germline, CDR1 is PRHDT, CDR2 FYEKMQ (reference sequence). Trimming pared 5 bases from V and 0 bases from J, leaving 11 bases between. The CDR3 length is 15 residues. As DNA, the CDR3 is TGTGCCAGCAGCCCGGGGGTTCTAGCCAAAAACATTCAGTACTTC. It encodes CASSPGVLAKNIQYF.

The rearrangement joins TRBV4-1 to TRBJ2-7; D possibly uses TRBD1 or TRBD2 (5 bases each). V gave up 0 bases and J gave up 0 bases, with 12 bases separating them. The germline gives CDR1 MGHRA, CDR2 YSYEKL. This CDR3 is 16 amino acids long. CDR3 sequence: CASSQDPRESSYEQYF. The DNA for the CDR3 is TGCGCCAGCAGCCAAGACCCCAGGGAGAGCTCCTACGAGCAGTACTTC.

With respect to this clone: Other nucleotide sequences in the sample specify the same CDR3. The chain employs TRBV5-1 and TRBJ1-1; D remains ambiguous. V shed 0 bases and J shed 2 bases, with 5 bases lying between them. CDR3 length equals 13 residues. Germline values: CDR1 SGHRS, CDR2 YFSETQ. CDR3 sequence (DNA): TGCGCCAGCAGCTTGGACAGAAACACTGAAGCTTTCTTT. Translated: CASSLDRNTEAFF.